The next 23 T cell receptor beta chains were all read from a single sample in a study of blood T cell repertoires in COVID-19. Produced via immunoSEQ multiplex PCR; TCRdb's table is partial and in-frame only. The table includes 100,000 to 150,000 clones, 88% detected once. Sequencing was done on a sample of peripheral blood. These receptors were obtained from a man aged 45-65 years with acute or convalescent COVID-19.

J is TRBJ1-6 and V is TRBV27; 7 nucleotides match TRBD1. The V gene's germline CDR1 is MNHEY and CDR2 SMNVEV (reference sequence). The ends lost 3 bases at V and 10 bases at J; junction bases unmatched: 3. The CDR3 totals 13 residues. The CDR3 here is CASSFRGWSPLHF. CDR3 sequence (DNA): TGTGCCAGCAGTTTCAGGGGGTGGTCACCCCTCCACTTT.

This rearrangement joins TRBV13 to TRBJ2-1; TRBD2 matches at 9 bases. V shed 4 bases and J 4 bases; nucleotides not matched to a gene: 5. CDR1 and CDR2 (germline): PRHDT, FYEKMQ (reference sequence). There are 15 residues in the CDR3. In DNA form, the CDR3 reads TGTGCCAGCAGCTCCGCGGGGGGGCTTTACAATGAGCAGTTCTTC. Amino acids: CASSSAGGLYNEQFF. The full variable domain, its missing parts supplied by reference TRBV13 and TRBJ2-1, is AAGVIQSPRHLIKEKRETATLKCYPIPRHDTVYWYQQGPGQDPQFLISFYEKMQSDKGSIPDRFSAQQFSDYHSELNMSSLELGDSALYFCASSSAGGLYNEQFFGPGTRLTVL.

This clone was seen only once. The chain uses TRBV7-2 and TRBJ2-5; 11 bases are shared with TRBD2. The V gene end was trimmed by 1 base and the J gene end by 2 bases; junction bases not matched to a gene: 9. Germline V CDR1 and CDR2: SGHTA, FQGNSA. The CDR3 is 18 amino acids. In nucleotides, the CDR3 is TGTGCCAGCAGCTTAGGTGTCCTAGCGGGGGGCCTACAAGAGACCCAGTACTTC. It translates to CASSLGVLAGGLQETQYF.

The J gene is TRBJ1-5, the V gene TRBV5-1, with 8 positions matching TRBD1. V was clipped by 4 bases and J by 7 bases; unmatched bases: 7. The length of the CDR3 is 14 residues. CDR1 SGHRS and CDR2 YFSETQ come from the germline V gene. The CDR3 loop is CASSQIGQGQPQHF. In nucleotides, the CDR3 is TGCGCCAGCAGCCAGATCGGACAGGGACAGCCCCAGCATTTT.

The chain employs TRBV30 and TRBJ1-5; 10 bases line up with TRBD1. This CDR3 contains 14 residues. Germline V gives CDR1 GTSNPN, CDR2 SVGIG (reference sequence). Trimming cost V 2 bases and J 4 bases; bases outside gene matches: 2. CDR3 sequence reads: CAWSQDRGNQPQHF. DNA of the CDR3: TGTGCCTGGAGTCAGGACAGGGGGAATCAGCCCCAGCATTTT. Complete variable domain (other parts from reference TRBV30 and TRBJ1-5): SQTIHQWPATLVQPVGSPLSLECTVEGTSNPNLYWYRQAAGRGLQLLFYSVGIGQISSEVPQNLSASRPQDRQFILSSKKLLLSDSGFYLCAWSQDRGNQPQHFGDGTRLSIL.

V gene TRBV10-1 combines with J gene TRBJ2-2; D is ambiguous. V dropped 10 bases and J dropped 5 bases, with 8 bases sitting between them. Germline CDR1 is WNHNN and CDR2 is SYGVQD (reference sequence). The CDR3 has 11 residues. CDR3 in DNA: TGCGCCACCCTGAGAACCGGGGAGCTGTTTTTT. This gives the protein CATLRTGELFF.

J is TRBJ1-1 and V is TRBV2; TRBD1 aligns across 9 bases. V was pared by 5 bases and J by 5 bases, with 6 bases of the junction left unmatched. Germline V CDR1 and CDR2: SNHLY, FYNNEI. The CDR3 length is 14 residues. CDR3 sequence reads: CASSPDRGYTEAFF. CDR3 bases: TGTGCCAGCAGTCCTGACAGGGGGTATACTGAAGCTTTCTTT.

The DNA of the CDR3 is TGTGCCAGCAGTCGGACTAGCGGGAGAGGTAATGAGCAGTTCTTC. Protein sequence: CASSRTSGRGNEQFF. V gene TRBV2 combines with J gene TRBJ2-1, with 13 positions matching TRBD2. Germline V gene lookup returns CDR1 SNHLY and CDR2 FYNNEI. Trimming at V came to 5 bases and at J to 7 bases, leaving 5 bases not matched to a gene. There are 15 residues in the CDR3.

The J gene is TRBJ2-7, the V gene TRBV18; TRBD2 aligns across 9 bases. Germline loops: CDR1 KGHSH, CDR2 LQKENI. The CDR3 is 16 residues long. V lost 0 bases, J lost 3 bases, and 6 bases stayed unmatched. The CDR3 protein is CASSPPGLAGIYEQYF. As DNA, the CDR3 is TGTGCCAGCTCACCACCGGGCCTAGCGGGGATCTACGAGCAGTACTTC.

The chain links TRBV25-1 to TRBJ1-1; 7 bases are shared with TRBD1. Germline assignment: CDR1 MGHDK and CDR2 SYGVNS. The CDR3 runs 13 residues. With 7 bases clipped from V and 1 base from J, the junction kept 3 bases outside the gene matches. Here the CDR3 DNA reads TGTGCCAGCACGGGACAGCCGAACACTGAAGCTTTCTTT. The encoded protein is CASTGQPNTEAFF.

This rearrangement joins TRBV7-2 to TRBJ1-1; D is perhaps TRBD1 (5 bases). The CDR3 sequence is 18 residues long. Trimming stripped 3 bases from V and 5 bases from J, with 25 bases between. The germline CDR1 and CDR2 sequences are SGHTA and FQGNSA. CDR3 DNA sequence: TGTGCCAGCAGCTTTAATAGACAGCCGTCGCATAGTAGGACTGAAGCTTTCTTT. This gives the protein CASSFNRQPSHSRTEAFF. The entire variable domain, with the rest obtained from reference TRBV7-2 and TRBJ1-1, is as follows: GAGVSQSPSNKVTEKGKDVELRCDPISGHTALYWYRQSLGQGLEFLIYFQGNSAPDKSGLPSDRFSAERTGGSVSTLTIQRTQQEDSAVYLCASSFNRQPSHSRTEAFFGQGTRLTVV.

The V call is TRBV11-2, the J call TRBJ1-1; 8 positions match TRBD1. The CDR3 is made up of 13 amino acids. Germline V gives CDR1 SGHAT, CDR2 FQNNGV. V dropped 6 bases and J dropped 3; count of bases not matched to a gene: 3. The CDR3 reads CASSPDRDTEAFF. The CDR3 nucleotides are TGTGCCAGCAGTCCGGACAGGGACACTGAAGCTTTCTTT.

This clone was counted between two and nine times. The chain links TRBV6-5 to TRBJ1-1, with D possibly matching TRBD1 (6 bases). Germline V lookup: CDR1 MNHEY, CDR2 SVGAGI. Trimming cost V 6 bases and J 4 bases, with 15 bases left between them. The CDR3 spans 14 residues. The CDR3 loop reads CASRQGSSLTEAFF. As DNA, the CDR3 is TGTGCCAGCAGGCAGGGGTCGTCCCTCACTGAAGCTTTCTTT.

This chain links TRBV5-1 with TRBJ1-1, with 9 bases identical to TRBD1. V lost 5 bases and J lost 5; bases outside the gene matches: 13. Germline V gene data show CDR1 as SGHRS and CDR2 as YFSETQ. This CDR3 has 16 amino acids. This chain's CDR3 is CASRRTGEGFGTEAFF. The CDR3 coding sequence is TGCGCCAGCAGGCGGACAGGGGAGGGTTTTGGGACTGAAGCTTTCTTT.

In this sample, this clone turned up once. The chain uses TRBV5-1 and TRBJ1-1; D perhaps matches TRBD1 (6 bases). There are 16 residues in the CDR3. CDR1 and CDR2 (germline): SGHRS, YFSETQ. V dropped 3 bases and J dropped 5 bases, with 20 bases sitting between them. CDR3 loop: CASSSQIQGKGTEAFF. The CDR3 coding sequence is TGCGCCAGCAGCTCACAAATACAGGGCAAGGGAACTGAAGCTTTCTTT.

The chain employs TRBV27 and TRBJ1-1; TRBD1 might be the D (6 bases). V lost 4 bases to trimming and J lost 6 bases, with 18 bases between them. Germline lookup yields CDR1 MNHEY and CDR2 SMNVEV (reference sequence). CDR3 length: 15 residues. CDR3 sequence reads: CASSSYTRGRSEAFF. CDR3 nucleotide sequence: TGTGCCAGCAGTTCTTATACCAGGGGAAGGTCTGAAGCTTTCTTT.

This clone was picked up a small number of times. This chain connects TRBV11-2 to TRBJ1-2; 7 nucleotides match TRBD1. The CDR3 contains 18 residues. CDR1 is SGHAT and CDR2 is FQNNGV in the germline V gene. V was pared by 4 bases and J by 5 bases, with 19 bases of the junction left unmatched. For the CDR3, the DNA is TGTGCCAGCAGCTCCGTTCGGGACAGCTTGGCGAGATCGTATGGCTACACCTTC. It yields the protein CASSSVRDSLARSYGYTF.

In its sample, this clone was seen once. V usage is TRBV5-1 and J usage is TRBJ2-3, with 7 bases identical to TRBD2. This CDR3 has 14 residues. Germline V lookup: CDR1 SGHRS, CDR2 YFSETQ. V shed 3 bases, J shed 5 bases, and the junction held 6 bases outside the gene matches. The CDR3 reads CASSSGTIKDTQYF. The CDR3 DNA sequence: TGCGCCAGCAGCTCCGGGACTATCAAAGATACGCAGTATTTT.

The sample holds one count of this clone. The chain couples TRBV24-1 to TRBJ1-2; D not resolved. Trimming cost V 2 bases and J 6 bases, with 15 bases left between them. Looked up from germline, CDR1 is KGHDR and CDR2 is SFDVKD. The CDR3 runs to 15 residues. This chain's CDR3 is CATSDSSTGNNGYTF. Here the CDR3 DNA reads TGTGCCACCAGTGATTCATCCACGGGGAATAATGGCTACACCTTC.

This sequence joins TRBV6-5 and TRBJ1-2, with D unclear. In germline, CDR1 is MNHEY, CDR2 SVGAGI. The CDR3 extends over 12 amino acids. Trimming stripped 4 bases from V and 4 bases from J, with 7 bases between. The CDR3 DNA sequence: TGTGCCAGCAGTTTCGGTGGCTATGGCTACACCTTC. It codes for CASSFGGYGYTF.

The chain recombines TRBV6-5 with TRBJ1-2; D gene uncertain. In germline, CDR1 is MNHEY, CDR2 SVGAGI. Trimming pared 2 bases from V and 3 bases from J, leaving 10 bases between. The CDR3 sequence is 14 residues long. CDR3: CASSYVFGDYGYTF. CDR3 nucleotide sequence: TGTGCCAGCAGTTACGTCTTCGGGGACTATGGCTACACCTTC.

The table lists this clone with a few counts. The rearrangement links TRBV7-3 to TRBJ2-1; D perhaps matches TRBD2 (7 bases). V was pared by 4 bases and J by 8 bases, with 18 bases between. Germline loops: CDR1 SGHTA, CDR2 FQGTGA. The CDR3 has 15 residues. CDR3 sequence: CASSSHRGGTDEQFF. DNA of the CDR3: TGTGCCAGCAGCTCCCACCGCGGGGGCACCGATGAGCAGTTCTTC.

The rearrangement uses TRBV28 and TRBJ2-3; TRBD2 agrees at 8 bases. V lost 1 base, J lost 1 base, and 4 bases stayed unmatched. This CDR3 has 16 amino acids. CDR1 is MDHEN and CDR2 is SYDVKM in the germline V gene. The CDR3 region is CASSLLAGLGTDTQYF. The CDR3 region has the DNA TGTGCCAGCAGTTTATTAGCGGGATTGGGCACAGATACGCAGTATTTT.